This T cell receptor (beta chain) comes out of a study of metastatic and nonmetastatic thyroid tumors. CDR1 MDHEN and CDR2 SYDVKM come from the germline V gene. The V gene lost 6 bases and the J gene lost 4 bases, with 10 bases spanning the gap. CDR3 length: 13 amino acids. Many counts were recorded for this clone. Its antigen is not identified. Until they underwent thyroid surgery, no patient had received any treatment. TCRdb ran MiXCR on the PCR reads. This sample has 45,000 to 65,000 clones; roughly 22% occur once, and the top ten carry 3.5% to 5%. Study-level results: In both blood and tumor samples, TCR beta diversity was reported significantly higher for malignant than benign nodules.

The chain has TRBV28 and TRBJ1-5; a possible D gene is TRBD1 (5 bases). What was sequenced was blood. This clonotype was obtained from a female donor with papillary thyroid cancer or a benign thyroid nodule (not recorded which). Some clones in this sample may be carry-over from other donors' samples. CDR3 bases: TGTGCCAGCAGGGCGACAGTTAATCAGCCCCAGCATTTT. Translation: CASRATVNQPQHF.